The clone carrying this T cell receptor beta chain was observed a few times. Its antigen is unknown. The data were produced by immunoSEQ multiplex PCR, yet TCRdb's version contains in-frame clones alone and is incomplete. The data show some 300,000 clones, with around four fifths seen just once and 5% to 7% held by the top ten. V was trimmed by 6 bases and J by 6 bases, leaving 17 bases between them. This CDR3 is 15 amino acids long. Germline CDR1 reads SNHLY; CDR2 reads FYNNEI. This sample was taken from a study of cytotoxic CD8 clonotypes in ibrutinib-treated CLL. The study's findings and limits: Once treatment began, public clonotypes, which were uncommon, contracted or stayed stable.

This TCR came from a human donor with chronic lymphocytic leukemia. This sample comprised PBMCs, obtained before ibrutinib treatment. This sequence joins TRBV2 and TRBJ1-4; TRBD1 might be the D (6 bases). The CDR3 DNA is TGTGCCAGCAGAAGAACCAGGGGTTCGGATGAAAAACTGTTTTTT. Translation: CASRRTRGSDEKLFF. Drawing the rest from reference TRBV2 and TRBJ1-4, the complete variable domain is EPEVTQTPSHQVTQMGQEVILRCVPISNHLYFYWYRQILGQKVEFLVSFYNNEISEKSEIFDDQFSVERPDGSNFTLKIRSTKLEDSAMYFCASRRTRGSDEKLFFGSGTQLSVL.